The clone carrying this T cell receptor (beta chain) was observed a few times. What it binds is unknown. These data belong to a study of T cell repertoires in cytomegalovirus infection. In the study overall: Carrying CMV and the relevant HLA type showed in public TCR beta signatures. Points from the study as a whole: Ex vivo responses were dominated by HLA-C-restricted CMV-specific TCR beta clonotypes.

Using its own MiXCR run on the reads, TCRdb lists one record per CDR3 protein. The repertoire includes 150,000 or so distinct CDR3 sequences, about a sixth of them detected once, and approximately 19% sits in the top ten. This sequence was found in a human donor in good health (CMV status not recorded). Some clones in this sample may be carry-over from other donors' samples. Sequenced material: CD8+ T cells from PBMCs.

DNA for the CDR3: TGTGCCAGCAGTTTGACAGGGGAAGAGACCCAGTACTTC. Protein sequence: CASSLTGEETQYF. The chain links TRBV28 to TRBJ2-5; 8 bases agree with TRBD1. V shed 3 bases, J shed 3 bases, and the junction held 0 bases outside the gene matches. CDR1 is MDHEN, CDR2 SYDVKM, per germline. There are 13 residues in the CDR3.